These 27 T cell receptor beta chains were sequenced from one sample in a study of OX40 agonist ivuxolimab in advanced cancers. Sequenced by immunoSEQ multiplex PCR; TCRdb stores in-frame clones only, minus some. The table records tens of thousands of clones, almost 90% of them present only once. The specimen comprised CD4+ or CD8+ T cells sorted from blood, sampled in a trial of the OX40 agonist ivuxolimab. These receptor sequences come from an adult with an advanced solid tumor such as melanoma, head and neck, liver or kidney cancer.

The rearrangement joins TRBV28 to TRBJ2-1, with D uncertain. From germline, CDR1 is MDHEN and CDR2 SYDVKM. Trimming pared 6 bases from V and 7 bases from J, leaving 10 bases between. This CDR3 has 12 residues. The CDR3 coding sequence is TGTGCCAGCAGAATAGAGTTAAATGAGCAGTTCTTC. The encoded protein is CASRIELNEQFF.

The chain combines TRBV5-1 with TRBJ2-3; D is uncertain. From germline, CDR1 is SGHRS and CDR2 YFSETQ. V lost 2 bases and J 2 bases, leaving 12 bases between the germline ends. The CDR3 consists of 15 residues. CDR3 loop: CASSLSITLTDTQYF. CDR3 nucleotide sequence: TGCGCCAGCAGCTTAAGTATCACGCTCACAGATACGCAGTATTTT.

Only one count was recorded for this clone. The chain employs TRBV7-9 and TRBJ2-2; TRBD1 matches 9 bases. J lost 4 bases, V lost 1 base, and 4 bases had no gene match. The CDR3 runs 16 residues. CDR1 and CDR2 (germline): SEHNR, FQNEAQ (reference sequence). DNA for the CDR3: TGTGCCAGCAGCTTAGGACGGACAGGGGCCACCGGGGAGCTGTTTTTT. Translation gives CASSLGRTGATGELFF. Filled out from reference TRBV7-9 and TRBJ2-2, the complete variable domain reads DTGVSQNPRHKITKRGQNVTFRCDPISEHNRLYWYRQTLGQGPEFLTYFQNEAQLEKSRLLSDRFSAERPKGSFSTLEIQRTEQGDSAMYLCASSLGRTGATGELFFGEGSRLTVL.

V is TRBV5-1 and J is TRBJ2-3; 9 nucleotides align to TRBD2. The CDR3 runs to 19 residues. The germline gives CDR1 SGHRS, CDR2 YFSETQ. Trimming at V came to 4 bases and at J to 2 bases, leaving 17 bases not matched to a gene. CDR3 amino acids: CASSLGKATSGLYTDTQYF. The CDR3 nucleotides read TGCGCCAGCAGCCTCGGAAAGGCTACTAGCGGGCTTTACACAGATACGCAGTATTTT.

The rearrangement uses TRBV5-1 and TRBJ2-2; possibly TRBD1 or TRBD2 for D (5 bases each). CDR1 SGHRS and CDR2 YFSETQ come from the germline V gene. The V end was cut by 5 bases, the J end by 0 bases, with 14 bases between. The CDR3 is 16 residues long. The CDR3 is CASSGGDGPNTGELFF. The CDR3 DNA reads TGCGCCAGCAGTGGGGGTGACGGACCGAACACCGGGGAGCTGTTTTTT.

In this sample, this clone turned up once. The chain uses TRBV28 and TRBJ2-1; D gene uncertain. V was cut by 5 bases and J by 8 bases, with 7 bases left in between. Germline CDR1 is MDHEN and CDR2 is SYDVKM. CDR3 length: 11 amino acids. CDR3 loop: CASSPSHEQFF. CDR3 in DNA: TGTGCCAGCAGTCCCTCCCATGAGCAGTTCTTC.

The chain uses TRBV2 and TRBJ1-2; D is unresolved. The CDR3 runs 13 residues. V lost 11 bases and J 1 base, leaving 14 bases between the germline ends. Germline lookup yields CDR1 SNHLY and CDR2 FYNNEI. The CDR3 sequence is CAGGGRYNYGYTF. The CDR3 nucleotides read TGTGCCGGAGGAGGACGTTATAACTATGGCTACACCTTC. The entire variable domain, with the rest obtained from reference TRBV2 and TRBJ1-2, is as follows: EPEVTQTPSHQVTQMGQEVILRCVPISNHLYFYWYRQILGQKVEFLVSFYNNEISEKSEIFDDQFSVERPDGSNFTLKIRSTKLEDSAMYFCAGGGRYNYGYTFGSGTRLTVV.

The chain recombines TRBV7-8 with TRBJ1-1, with 8 positions matching TRBD1. The germline V gene encodes CDR1 SGHVS and CDR2 FQNEAQ. CDR3 size: 14 residues. The J segment lost 5 bases and the V segment lost 5 bases, leaving 7 bases of the junction unmatched. Written as DNA, the CDR3 is TGTGCCAGCAGCGCACTCACAGGGGGGACTGAAGCTTTCTTT. Amino acid sequence: CASSALTGGTEAFF. Full variable domain (outside the CDR3, taken from reference TRBV7-8 and TRBJ1-1): GAGVSQSPRYKVAKRGQDVALRCDPISGHVSLFWYQQALGQGPEFLTYFQNEAQLDKSGLPSDRFFAERPEGSVSTLKIQRTQQEDSAVYLCASSALTGGTEAFFGQGTRLTVV.

This clone was counted only a few times. The V and J genes are TRBV6-1 and TRBJ1-1; the D is unclear. Germline V gene sequence: CDR1 MNHNS, CDR2 SASEGT. V was cut by 5 bases and J by 6 bases, with 16 bases left in between. The CDR3 extends over 14 amino acids. CDR3 protein: CASSSVGLAPEAFF. The CDR3 nucleotides are TGTGCCAGCAGTTCCGTAGGGTTAGCGCCTGAAGCTTTCTTT.

The V call is TRBV15, the J call TRBJ2-1, with D hard to call. The germline CDR1 and CDR2 sequences are LNHNV and YYDKDF (reference sequence). The CDR3 is made up of 15 amino acids. The V gene lost 5 bases and the J gene lost 0 bases, with 11 bases spanning the gap. CDR3 in DNA: TGTGCCACCAGCCGGACCTGGGGCTCCTACAATGAGCAGTTCTTC. This translates into CATSRTWGSYNEQFF.

The rearrangement links TRBV10-3 to TRBJ1-2, with a weak D call TRBD1 (6 bases). The CDR3 covers 15 residues. The ends were cut back, 6 bases at V and 4 bases at J, with 18 bases in the middle. Looked up from germline, CDR1 is ENHRY and CDR2 is SYGVKD. The CDR3 DNA sequence: TGTGCCATCAGCCCAGAAGGGGGAGAGGCCTATGGCTACACCTTC. Translation: CAISPEGGEAYGYTF.

The CDR3, as DNA: TGTGCCAGCAGTCCGGACCCCTACGAGCAGTACTTC. It translates to CASSPDPYEQYF. V is TRBV28 and J is TRBJ2-7, with D uncertain. Deletions cut 5 bases from V and 2 bases from J, with 7 bases between. CDR3 length equals 12 residues. Germline V lookup: CDR1 MDHEN, CDR2 SYDVKM.

The chain has TRBV4-2 and TRBJ2-1; 7 bases line up with TRBD1. J was trimmed by 7 bases and V by 0 bases; bases with no gene match: 9. CDR3 size: 16 residues. Germline V gene sequence: CDR1 LGHNA, CDR2 YNFKEQ. In DNA form, the CDR3 reads TGTGCCAGCAGCCAAGATCTTAGGGGGCAATTTAATGAGCAGTTCTTC. The encoded protein is CASSQDLRGQFNEQFF.

This chain connects TRBV7-9 to TRBJ1-1; no definite D call. CDR3 length: 13 amino acids. Trimming cost V 6 bases and J 9 bases, with 17 bases left between them. Germline V gives CDR1 SEHNR, CDR2 FQNEAQ (reference sequence). Here the CDR3 DNA reads TGTGCCAGCAGTGAAATGGGAGCGGAGAAAGCTTTCTTT. This translates into CASSEMGAEKAFF.

This rearrangement joins TRBV10-3 to TRBJ1-2; TRBD1 matches at 8 bases. CDR1 and CDR2 from the germline V gene are ENHRY and SYGVKD. Unmatched junction bases numbered 18, after V lost 11 bases and J lost 4 bases. This CDR3 comprises 16 residues. CDR3 in amino acids: CAVQGQGALFGYGYTF. The CDR3 DNA sequence: TGTGCCGTCCAGGGGCAGGGGGCGCTTTTTGGCTATGGCTACACCTTC.

The gene calls are TRBV2 and TRBJ1-1; D gene uncertain. The CDR3 spans 16 residues. V lost 7 bases and J lost 1, with 19 bases in between. Germline V lookup: CDR1 SNHLY, CDR2 FYNNEI. CDR3 in amino acids: CASNNLPRTANTEAFF. As DNA, the CDR3 is TGTGCCAGCAATAATTTACCCAGGACCGCGAACACTGAAGCTTTCTTT.

The chain employs TRBV6-5 and TRBJ1-4; D unresolved. Looked up from germline, CDR1 is MNHEY and CDR2 is SVGAGI. The ends were cut back, 2 bases at V and 3 bases at J, with 13 bases in the middle. CDR3 length: 16 amino acids. CDR3 sequence reads: CASSYEGREANEKLFF. The CDR3 coding sequence is TGTGCCAGCAGTTACGAAGGGAGGGAGGCTAATGAAAAACTGTTTTTT.

The CDR3: CSVLGTSGREGGGELFF. The CDR3 DNA reads as TGCAGCGTCCTAGGGACTAGCGGGAGAGAAGGGGGCGGGGAGCTGTTTTTT. The rearrangement links TRBV29-1 to TRBJ2-2; 14 bases agree with TRBD2. V lost 6 bases and J lost 7; bases outside the gene matches: 13. There are 17 residues in the CDR3. Per the germline V gene, CDR1 is SQVTM and CDR2 is ANQGSEA.

The chain recombines TRBV30 with TRBJ2-2; TRBD2 aligns across 7 bases. Germline assignment: CDR1 GTSNPN and CDR2 SVGIG (reference sequence). This CDR3 is built from 13 residues. The V gene end was trimmed by 4 bases and the J gene end by 6 bases; junction bases not matched to a gene: 5. The CDR3 nucleotides are TGTGCCTGGACTCCTAGCGGCTCCGGGGAGCTGTTTTTT. This encodes CAWTPSGSGELFF.

The sample holds one count of this clone. The V gene is TRBV28, the J gene TRBJ1-4; D gene unclear. With 5 bases removed from V and 3 bases from J, the gap between germline ends came to 13 bases. Germline CDR1 reads MDHEN; CDR2 reads SYDVKM. The CDR3 loop spans 15 amino acids. The CDR3, as DNA: TGTGCCAGCAGTCGCACCCCCGCCGCTAATGAAAAACTGTTTTTT. Protein product: CASSRTPAANEKLFF.

The rearrangement joins TRBV5-1 to TRBJ2-7; 14 bases agree with TRBD2. The V gene's germline CDR1 is SGHRS and CDR2 YFSETQ. V trimming: 2 bases; J trimming: 3 bases; junction bases outside the gene matches: 4. CDR3 length: 16 amino acids. CDR3 sequence: CASSFGLAGGFYEQYF. In DNA, the CDR3 is TGCGCCAGCAGCTTCGGACTAGCGGGGGGCTTCTACGAGCAGTACTTC.

The V gene is TRBV7-8, the J gene TRBJ2-1; D could derive from TRBD1 or TRBD2 (5 bases each). Germline CDR1 reads SGHVS; CDR2 reads FQNEAQ. The V end was cut by 7 bases, the J end by 2 bases, with 18 bases between. The CDR3 spans 16 residues. The CDR3: CASTGPWGSPYNEQFF. CDR3 DNA sequence: TGTGCCAGCACCGGACCGTGGGGGAGCCCCTACAATGAGCAGTTCTTC.

This rearrangement joins TRBV5-4 to TRBJ2-7; 8 bases are a match to TRBD2. Trimming cost V 4 bases and J 5 bases; bases outside gene matches: 11. Germline CDR1 SGHNT, CDR2 YYREEE (reference sequence). The CDR3 has 15 amino acids. The CDR3: CASSPMGAGGNEQYF. CDR3 bases: TGTGCCAGCAGCCCGATGGGGGCGGGAGGAAACGAGCAGTACTTC.

Comment on this clone: The junction departs from germline at one end; a sequencing error may be responsible. The V gene is TRBV7-7, the J gene TRBJ2-2; D unresolved. In germline, CDR1 is SSHAT, CDR2 FNYEAQ (reference sequence). This CDR3 has 13 residues. CDR3 residues: CASSPDETGELFF. The CDR3 nucleotides are TGTGCTAGCAGCCCCGACGAGACCGGGGAGCTGTTTTTT.

V is TRBV18 and J is TRBJ2-7; possibly TRBD1 for D (6 bases). CDR1 is KGHSH and CDR2 is LQKENI in the germline V gene. Trimming removed 0 bases from V and 2 bases from J, with 8 bases in between. The CDR3 length is 14 residues. The CDR3 coding sequence is TGTGCCAGCTCACCACCCGACAGGCCCTACGAGCAGTACTTC. Amino acids: CASSPPDRPYEQYF.

This clone counts as medium-sized. The chain is built from TRBV6-6 and TRBJ2-2; 8 nucleotides agree with TRBD1. This CDR3 is built from 16 residues. CDR1 is MNHNY, CDR2 SVGAGI, per germline (reference sequence). V shed 5 bases and J 4 bases; nucleotides not matched to a gene: 9. For the CDR3, the DNA is TGTGCCAGCAGTAAAATTGACAGGGGAGGCACCGGGGAGCTGTTTTTT. It specifies CASSKIDRGGTGELFF.

J is TRBJ2-7 and V is TRBV25-1; D is unresolved. The CDR3 is 14 amino acids. CDR1 and CDR2 (germline): MGHDK, SYGVNS. V was cut by 4 bases and J by 2 bases, with 12 bases left in between. CDR3 loop: CASSATERTYEQYF. The DNA for the CDR3 is TGTGCCAGCAGTGCGACCGAGCGAACCTACGAGCAGTACTTC.